These T cell receptor beta chains were read from a single sample in a study of T cells in Graves' hyperthyroidism and ophthalmopathy. A single record per CDR3 protein comes from TCRdb applying MiXCR to the multiplex PCR reads. Among 350,000 or so distinct CDR3 sequences listed, less than 20% were seen once. The sequencing sample was made of blood. The receptors derive from a woman in her 40s with Graves' ophthalmopathy. Each CDR3 is given with its conserved first and last residue. D genes are given only for firm matches. Expanded clones get a size class; other rows say once, few or many, or leave the size out.

D,J,size,V,CDR3,DNA
.,TRBJ2-5,.,TRBV28,CASSLLDIGGDQETQYF,TGTGCCAGCAGTTTATTAGACATCGGAGGGGACCAAGAGACCCAGTACTTC
.,TRBJ1-1,.,TRBV10-3,CATVGEMNTEAFF,TGTGCCACCGTGGGAGAAATGAACACTGAAGCTTTCTTT
TRBD1,TRBJ2-7,many,TRBV28,CASSRNPGQGHEQYF,TGTGCCAGCAGTCGTAACCCGGGACAGGGCCACGAGCAGTACTTC
TRBD1,TRBJ1-5,many,TRBV7-8,CASSSSGTGNQPQHF,TGTGCCAGCAGTTCCTCCGGGACAGGCAATCAGCCCCAGCATTTT
TRBD2,TRBJ2-6,many,TRBV11-1,CASSSGTGLAGNGANVLTF,TGTGCCAGCAGCTCCGGAACTGGACTAGCGGGAAATGGGGCCAACGTCCTGACTTTC
TRBD2,TRBJ2-7,many,TRBV6-5,CASSYSSTSGRAYEQYF,TGTGCCAGCAGTTACTCTTCGACTAGCGGGAGGGCCTACGAGCAGTACTTC
.,TRBJ2-7,few,TRBV5-1,CASSRDIENIEQYF,TGCGCCAGCAGCCGGGACATTGAAAACATCGAGCAGTACTTC
.,TRBJ1-5,.,TRBV7-2,CASSSGPSGQPQHF,TGTGCCAGCAGCTCGGGGCCCAGCGGTCAGCCCCAGCATTTT
TRBD1,TRBJ1-1,.,TRBV6-2/TRBV6-3,CASSRTGPGTEAFF,TGTGCCAGCAGCCGGACAGGACCGGGCACTGAAGCTTTCTTT
.,TRBJ2-7,.,TRBV27,CASSSSGVYEQYF,TGTGCCAGCAGTTCCTCAGGGGTCTACGAGCAGTACTTC
.,TRBJ2-5,many,TRBV29-1,CSVLKGYGLETQYF,TGCAGCGTGTTGAAAGGGTACGGGTTAGAGACCCAGTACTTC
TRBD1,TRBJ1-2,many,TRBV7-8,CASSLRHRGDAYGYTF,TGTGCCAGCAGCTTACGCCACAGGGGCGATGCCTATGGCTACACCTTC
TRBD1,TRBJ2-5,.,TRBV12-3/TRBV12-4,CASSPSTGGRETQYF,TGTGCCAGCAGTCCATCGACAGGGGGCCGGGAGACCCAGTACTTC
TRBD1,TRBJ1-1,many,TRBV4-1,CASSQRTGRDSEAFF,TGCGCCAGCAGCCAACGGACAGGGCGGGATTCTGAAGCTTTCTTT
.,TRBJ1-1,many,TRBV28,CASSQTGLLNTEAFF,TGTGCCAGCAGTCAAACGGGACTTTTGAACACTGAAGCTTTCTTT
TRBD2,TRBJ2-4,many,TRBV5-8,CASSLDWTSAGKNIQYF,TGTGCCAGCAGCTTGGACTGGACTAGCGCGGGCAAAAACATTCAGTACTTC
.,TRBJ1-2,many,TRBV4-2,CASSQDTRLTYGYTF,TGTGCCAGCAGCCAAGATACACGGCTGACCTATGGCTACACCTTC
.,TRBJ2-7,many,TRBV18,CASSPVQGQEQYF,TGTGCCAGCTCACCCGTGCAGGGTCAAGAGCAGTACTTC
.,TRBJ2-5,.,TRBV12-3/TRBV12-4,CASSLVTAQKTQYF,TGTGCCAGCAGTTTAGTCACAGCCCAAAAGACCCAGTACTTC
.,TRBJ2-6,many,TRBV6-1,CASSVSGANVLTF,TGTGCCAGCAGTGTATCTGGGGCCAACGTCCTGACTTTC
.,TRBJ2-4,many,TRBV6-5,CASSSPGSQNIQYF,TGTGCCAGCAGTTCACCTGGTTCCCAAAACATTCAGTACTTC
TRBD2,TRBJ2-5,many,TRBV7-6,CASSWGLAPEYQETQYF,TGTGCCAGCAGCTGGGGACTAGCGCCAGAGTACCAAGAGACCCAGTACTTC
.,TRBJ1-1,.,TRBV6-5,CASSYNFDTEQKAFF,TGTGCCAGCAGTTACAACTTCGACACCGAACAGAAAGCTTTCTTT
.,TRBJ1-1,many,TRBV2,CASRLAPGAEAFF,TGTGCCAGCAGGTTGGCCCCAGGGGCTGAAGCTTTCTTT
.,TRBJ2-5,many,TRBV3-1,CASSAYGTPKETQYF,TGTGCCAGCAGCGCATACGGGACACCAAAAGAGACCCAGTACTTC
.,TRBJ1-5,many,TRBV5-1,CASSFKSGDQPQHF,TGCGCCAGCAGCTTTAAGTCGGGGGATCAGCCCCAGCATTTT
.,TRBJ1-1,many,TRBV2,CASSEALHAAFF,TGTGCCAGCAGTGAAGCGCTACACGCAGCTTTCTTT
TRBD1,TRBJ2-7,many,TRBV27,CASGTGSYEQYF,TGTGCCAGCGGGACAGGGTCCTACGAGCAGTACTTC
.,TRBJ2-7,.,TRBV5-1,CASSGVGGLAKSPYEQYF,TGCGCCAGCAGCGGCGTGGGGGGTTTAGCAAAATCACCCTACGAGCAGTACTTC
TRBD1,TRBJ2-5,few,TRBV12-3/TRBV12-4,CASSSTGGTETQYF,TGTGCCAGCAGTTCGACAGGGGGCACCGAGACCCAGTACTTC
TRBD1,TRBJ2-4,many,TRBV11-2,CASSSDRGYIQYF,TGTGCCAGCAGCTCGGACAGGGGTTACATTCAGTACTTC
TRBD1,TRBJ2-7,many,TRBV29-1,CSVRDSDYEQYF,TGCAGCGTCCGGGACAGCGACTACGAGCAGTACTTC
.,TRBJ1-5,many,TRBV3-1,CASSQDDQPQHF,TGTGCCAGCAGCCAAGACGATCAGCCCCAGCATTTT
.,TRBJ2-5,many,TRBV9,CASSPQWGVQETQYF,TGTGCCAGCAGCCCTCAGTGGGGAGTACAAGAGACCCAGTACTTC
.,TRBJ1-6,many,TRBV6-5,CASSYAGRNSPLHF,TGTGCCAGCAGTTACGCAGGGCGGAATTCACCCCTCCACTTT
.,TRBJ2-7,many,TRBV6-2/TRBV6-3,CASSLSRDISYEQYF,TGTGCCAGCAGTCTTTCCCGGGACATCTCCTACGAGCAGTACTTC
.,TRBJ1-1,many,TRBV2,CASSEEGRVNTEAFF,TGTGCCAGCAGTGAAGAGGGCAGGGTAAACACTGAAGCTTTCTTT
TRBD2,TRBJ2-7,.,TRBV5-1,CASSVEVGGAFCF,TGCGCCAGCAGCGTCGAAGTCGGGGGGGCCTTCTGCTTC
TRBD2,TRBJ2-7,many,TRBV29-1,CSVVLAGVEQYF,TGCAGCGTCGTACTAGCGGGAGTCGAGCAGTACTTC
TRBD2,TRBJ2-5,.,TRBV2,CASSKKSGGGAETQYF,TGTGCCAGCAGCAAGAAATCTGGCGGGGGGGCGGAGACCCAGTACTTC
.,TRBJ2-2,many,TRBV27,CASSLEDGANTGELFF,TGTGCCAGCAGTTTAGAGGACGGAGCTAACACCGGGGAGCTGTTTTTT
TRBD1,TRBJ1-5,few,TRBV15,CATSLTGLNQPQHF,TGTGCCACCAGCCTGACAGGGCTAAATCAGCCCCAGCATTTT
.,TRBJ1-1,many,TRBV19,CASSIIGQRDEAFF,TGTGCCAGTAGTATCATTGGACAGCGGGATGAAGCTTTCTTT
.,TRBJ2-7,many,TRBV10-2,CASSEPGLNRYEQYF,TGCGCCAGCAGTGAGCCCGGACTGAACCGCTACGAGCAGTACTTC
.,TRBJ2-7,many,TRBV6-1,CASSGPLGPSYEQYF,TGTGCCAGCAGTGGACCACTGGGACCCTCCTACGAGCAGTACTTC
TRBD1,TRBJ1-6,many,TRBV6-1,CASNRQGGSPLHF,TGTGCCAGCAATAGACAGGGGGGATCACCCCTCCACTTT
.,TRBJ2-4,many,TRBV6-2/TRBV6-3,CASSKQGNFVKNIQYF,TGTGCCAGCAGTAAACAGGGTAATTTTGTCAAAAACATTCAGTACTTC
TRBD1,TRBJ1-2,many,TRBV5-1,CASSQSAGGYGYTF,TGCGCCAGCAGCCAGTCCGCAGGGGGCTATGGCTACACCTTC
.,TRBJ1-5,many,TRBV10-3,CAIRGAGEGQPQHF,TGTGCCATCAGAGGAGCGGGGGAGGGTCAGCCCCAGCATTTT
.,TRBJ2-5,many,TRBV6-2/TRBV6-3,CASRKQGQETQYF,TGTGCCAGCAGGAAACAGGGTCAAGAGACCCAGTACTTC
.,TRBJ2-4,.,TRBV20-1,CSARVAAPGLSIQYF,TGCAGTGCTAGAGTCGCAGCCCCCGGTCTTAGCATTCAGTACTTC
.,TRBJ2-7,few,TRBV12-3/TRBV12-4,CASSLSQTGEQCF,TGTGCCAGCAGTTTAAGTCAAACTGGCGAGCAGTGCTTC
TRBD1,TRBJ2-2,many,TRBV11-2,CASSLGWDRGSTGELFF,TGTGCCAGCAGCCTCGGTTGGGACAGGGGAAGCACCGGGGAGCTGTTTTTT